The 9 T cell receptor beta chains below come from one sample, sequenced in a study of CD8+CD57+ T cells in acquired aplastic anemia. Patients chosen for sequencing had CD8+CD57+ cells that had expanded, as shown by flow cytometry. TCR beta VDJ and CDR3 profiles were obtained from a genomic DNA template. One entry per CDR3 protein, called by TCRdb with MiXCR from the reads. Of 300,000 or so distinct CDR3 sequences in the sample, approximately 60% were seen once. The sample taken for sequencing was sorted CD4+, CD8+, or CD8+CD57+ T cells (not recorded which) from PBMCs. These receptors originate from a human donor with aplastic anemia.

A few counts support this clonotype. The rearrangement joins TRBV29-1 to TRBJ1-2; a weak D match, TRBD1 (6 bases). V lost 4 bases and J lost 8, with 17 bases in between. This CDR3 has 13 amino acids. CDR1 is SQVTM, CDR2 ANQGSEA, per germline. The CDR3 DNA follows: TGCAGCGTTGTCGTTACAGGGAGGGAGGGCTACACCTTC. Translating gives CSVVVTGREGYTF.

This clonotype occurred a few times. The gene calls are TRBV25-1 and TRBJ2-6; D remains ambiguous. This CDR3 is 16 amino acids long. The V end was cut by 3 bases, the J end by 0 bases, with 9 bases between. Germline CDR1 reads MGHDK; CDR2 reads SYGVNS. The DNA for the CDR3 is TGTGCCAGCAGTGACCGAACCATCTCTGGGGCCAACGTCCTGACTTTC. Translating it yields CASSDRTISGANVLTF.

Many counts were recorded for this clonotype. This could be a read error, since a much larger clone is one nucleotide away. The conserved closing phenylalanine or tryptophan is absent in this CDR3, likely reflecting a read error. The genes are TRBV7-8 and TRBJ2-1; D is uncertain. CDR3 length equals 12 residues. Trimming left V 5 bases short and J 5 bases short, with 7 bases between. Germline assignment: CDR1 SGHVS and CDR2 FQNEAQ. CDR3 nucleotides: TGTGCCAGCAGCCCAGGACACAATGAGCAGTTCCTC. Its translation: CASSPGHNEQFL.

The chain carries TRBV5-1 and TRBJ1-2; perhaps TRBD1 as D (5 bases). Deletions cut 1 base from V and 4 bases from J, with 11 bases between. Germline CDR1 reads SGHRS; CDR2 reads YFSETQ. There are 14 residues in the CDR3. This chain's CDR3 is CASSLQTETYGYTF. CDR3 in DNA: TGCGCCAGCAGCTTGCAGACAGAGACCTATGGCTACACCTTC.

The chain uses TRBV7-9 and TRBJ2-7; 10 bases are shared with TRBD2. Germline values: CDR1 SEHNR, CDR2 FQNEAQ (reference sequence). V shed 5 bases and J 3 bases; nucleotides not matched to a gene: 7. The CDR3 extends over 15 amino acids. CDR3 residues: CASSIRLAGRYEQYF. Here the CDR3 DNA reads TGTGCCAGCAGCATAAGACTAGCGGGCCGCTACGAGCAGTACTTC.

The CDR3 reads CASSMGQGYNSPLHF. The CDR3 DNA sequence: TGTGCCAGTAGTATGGGACAGGGTTATAATTCACCCCTCCACTTT. The rearrangement links TRBV19 to TRBJ1-6; the match to TRBD1 covers 9 bases. After removal of 3 bases from V and 4 bases from J, the junction contained 1 base not matched to a gene. The germline CDR1 and CDR2 sequences are LNHDA and SQIVND (reference sequence). The CDR3 loop spans 15 amino acids.

This clonotype has just a few counts. This chain uses TRBV10-3 with TRBJ1-1; 9 positions match TRBD1. This CDR3 contains 15 residues. V dropped 4 bases and J dropped 3; count of bases not matched to a gene: 6. The germline gives CDR1 ENHRY, CDR2 SYGVKD. The CDR3 region is CAISGSGQGYTEAFF. The CDR3 nucleotides are TGTGCCATCAGTGGGTCGGGACAGGGCTACACTGAAGCTTTCTTT.

This clonotype showed up many times. The chain couples TRBV12-3 or TRBV12-4 to TRBJ2-2; D perhaps matches TRBD2 (6 bases). This CDR3 region has 15 residues. Trimming stripped 0 bases from V and 4 bases from J, with 9 bases between. CDR3 in DNA: TGTGCCAGCAGTTTAGCGGCGGGGTTCACCGGGGAGCTGTTTTTT. This sequence encodes CASSLAAGFTGELFF.

A single count supports this clonotype. The CDR3 does not close with the conserved phenylalanine or tryptophan, likely indicating a read error. The CDR3 sequence is CASSWDGQETAFS. DNA of the CDR3: TGTGCCAGCAGCTGGGACGGACAGGAGACAGCTTTCTCT. The genes are TRBV7-9 and TRBJ1-1; TRBD1 agrees at 7 bases. J lost 10 bases, V lost 4 bases, and 9 bases had no gene match. The germline V gene encodes CDR1 SEHNR and CDR2 FQNEAQ (reference sequence). The length of the CDR3 is 13 residues.